This TCR beta chain originates from a study of T cells after yellow fever vaccination. Trimming pared 5 bases from V and 0 bases from J, leaving 10 bases between. There are 14 residues in the CDR3. CDR1 SNHLY and CDR2 FYNNEI come from the germline V gene. Study-wide results and caveats: Most clones from primary vaccination resurfaced after the booster (around 95% CD4, approximately 87% CD8).

UMIs were added to TCR cDNA along with a universal primer site when it was made by 5'RACE template switching. TCRdb fed the 5' RACE reads into MiXCR, producing one record per CDR3 protein. The sample has fewer than 350,000 distinct CDR3 sequences; about 9.5% are singletons. This clonotype was detected many times. What it binds is unknown. The rearrangement uses TRBV2 and TRBJ2-5; D uncertain. Here the sequenced sample was PBMCs, taken on the day of the first yellow fever vaccination. This clonotype was obtained from a man between 18 and 35 years old who received the YFV17D yellow fever vaccine. Written as DNA, the CDR3 is TGTGCCAGCAGTTTCGACTGGAACCAAGAGACCCAGTACTTC. Translated, it gives CASSFDWNQETQYF.